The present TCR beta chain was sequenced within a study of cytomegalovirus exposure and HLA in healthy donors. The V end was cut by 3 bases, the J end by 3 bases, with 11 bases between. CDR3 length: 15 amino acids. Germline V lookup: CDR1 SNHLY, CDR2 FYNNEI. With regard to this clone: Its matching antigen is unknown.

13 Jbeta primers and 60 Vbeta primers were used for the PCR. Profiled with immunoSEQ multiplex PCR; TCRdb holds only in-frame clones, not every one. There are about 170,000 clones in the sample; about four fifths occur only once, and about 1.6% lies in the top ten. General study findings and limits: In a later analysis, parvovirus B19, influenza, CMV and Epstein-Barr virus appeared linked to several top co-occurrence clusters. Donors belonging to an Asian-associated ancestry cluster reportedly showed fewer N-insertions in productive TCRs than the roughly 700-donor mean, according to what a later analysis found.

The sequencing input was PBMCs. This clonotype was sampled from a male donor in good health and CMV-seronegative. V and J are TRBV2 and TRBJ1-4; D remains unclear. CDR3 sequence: CASSDGGPPNEKLFF. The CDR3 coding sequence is TGTGCCAGCAGTGACGGAGGCCCCCCTAATGAAAAACTGTTTTTT.